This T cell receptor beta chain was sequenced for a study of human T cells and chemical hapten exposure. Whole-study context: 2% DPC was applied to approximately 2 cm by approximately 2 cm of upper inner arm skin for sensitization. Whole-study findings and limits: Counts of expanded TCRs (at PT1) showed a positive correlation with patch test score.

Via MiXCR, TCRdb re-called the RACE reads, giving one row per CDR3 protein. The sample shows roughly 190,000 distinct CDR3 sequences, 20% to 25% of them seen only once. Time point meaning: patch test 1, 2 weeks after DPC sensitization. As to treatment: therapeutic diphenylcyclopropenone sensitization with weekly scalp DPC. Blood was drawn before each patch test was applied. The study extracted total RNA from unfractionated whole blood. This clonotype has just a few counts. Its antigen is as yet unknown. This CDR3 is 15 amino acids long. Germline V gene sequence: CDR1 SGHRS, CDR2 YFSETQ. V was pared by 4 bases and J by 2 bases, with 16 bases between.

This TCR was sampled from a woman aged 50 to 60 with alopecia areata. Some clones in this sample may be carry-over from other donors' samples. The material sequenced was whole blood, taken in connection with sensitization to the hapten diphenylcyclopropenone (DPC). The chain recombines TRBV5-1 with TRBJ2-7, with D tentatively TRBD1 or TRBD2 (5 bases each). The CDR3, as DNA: TGCGCCAGCAGCCCAGGGACGGCTGGAACCTACGAGCAGTACTTC. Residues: CASSPGTAGTYEQYF.